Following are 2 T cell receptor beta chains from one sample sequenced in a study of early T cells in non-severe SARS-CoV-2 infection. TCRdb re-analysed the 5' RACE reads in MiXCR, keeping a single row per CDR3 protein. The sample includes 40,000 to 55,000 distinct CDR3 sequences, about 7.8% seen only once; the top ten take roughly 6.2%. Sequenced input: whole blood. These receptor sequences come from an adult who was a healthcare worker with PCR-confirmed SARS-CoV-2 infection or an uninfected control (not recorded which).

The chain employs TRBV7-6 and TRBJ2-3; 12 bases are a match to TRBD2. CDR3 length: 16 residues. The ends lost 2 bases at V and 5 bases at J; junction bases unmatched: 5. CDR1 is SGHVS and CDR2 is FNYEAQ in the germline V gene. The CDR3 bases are TGTGCCAGCAGCTTACCTAGCGGGGGGGCCATAGATACGCAGTATTTT. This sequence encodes CASSLPSGGAIDTQYF.

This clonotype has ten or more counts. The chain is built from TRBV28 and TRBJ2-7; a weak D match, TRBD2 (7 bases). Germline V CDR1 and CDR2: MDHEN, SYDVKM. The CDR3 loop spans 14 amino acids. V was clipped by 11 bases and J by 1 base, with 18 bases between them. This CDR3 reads CASVGGPVSYEQYF. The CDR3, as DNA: TGTGCCTCAGTGGGGGGGCCAGTATCCTACGAGCAGTACTTC.